Below are 9 T cell receptor beta chains sequenced from a single sample in a study of T cell responses to AZD1222 COVID-19 vaccine. Assay: immunoSEQ multiplex PCR; the TCRdb copy retains only in-frame clones and omits some. The top ten hold 5.8% of the sample, which has tens of thousands of clones, 88% seen once. The source was peripheral blood, collected on day 0 of AZD1222 vaccination. The receptors shown here come from an adult in good health.

V and J are TRBV2 and TRBJ2-7; TRBD2 might be the D (6 bases). Germline CDR1 SNHLY, CDR2 FYNNEI. Trimming stripped 1 base from V and 2 bases from J, with 15 bases between. This CDR3 has 16 amino acids. CDR3 coding DNA: TGTGCCAGCAGTGAAGTGGCGGGCGGCGGGGCCTACGAGCAGTACTTC. It yields the protein CASSEVAGGGAYEQYF.

The chain employs TRBV10-3 and TRBJ1-2; D ambiguous. The CDR3 has 15 amino acids. From germline, CDR1 is ENHRY and CDR2 SYGVKD. The V end was cut by 6 bases, the J end by 1 base, with 15 bases between. CDR3 region: CAISPEPGNNYGYTF. The CDR3 nucleotides read TGTGCCATCAGCCCCGAACCGGGGAATAACTATGGCTACACCTTC.

The chain uses TRBV21-1 and TRBJ2-6; TRBD1 was called by the table and not checked on the DNA. TRBV21-1 is reported as a pseudogene. The CDR3 consists of 18 residues. CDR3 nucleotide sequence: TGTGCCAGCAGCAAAGAGGGGGACAGTCCATCTGGGGCCAACGTCCTGACTTTC. As protein: CASSKEGDSPSGANVLTF.

The genes are TRBV5-1 and TRBJ2-5; a weak D match, TRBD1 (5 bases). Per germline, CDR1 SGHRS and CDR2 YFSETQ. The CDR3 is made up of 15 amino acids. The germline V and J ends were trimmed by 0 bases and 5 bases, with 14 bases remaining between them. Written as DNA, the CDR3 is TGCGCCAGCAGCTTGGGTCAGGGCTGGGTGGAGACCCAGTACTTC. As protein: CASSLGQGWVETQYF.

J is TRBJ1-5 and V is TRBV7-2; D is perhaps TRBD1 (5 bases). The germline V gene has CDR1 SGHTA and CDR2 FQGNSA. The V gene lost 5 bases and the J gene lost 9 bases, with 17 bases spanning the gap. The CDR3 length is 14 residues. The CDR3 is CASSLTSYGGPQHF. CDR3 nucleotide sequence: TGTGCCAGCAGCCTAACCTCTTACGGGGGGCCCCAGCATTTT. The complete variable domain, with remaining parts taken from reference TRBV7-2 and TRBJ1-5, reads GAGVSQSPSNKVTEKGKDVELRCDPISGHTALYWYRQSLGQGLEFLIYFQGNSAPDKSGLPSDRFSAERTGGSVSTLTIQRTQQEDSAVYLCASSLTSYGGPQHFGDGTRLSIL.

The gene calls are TRBV5-4 and TRBJ2-3; a weak D match, TRBD2 (5 bases). Germline V lookup: CDR1 SGHNT, CDR2 YYREEE (reference sequence). CDR3 length: 14 residues. The V end was cut by 4 bases, the J end by 1 base, with 10 bases between. In DNA, the CDR3 is TGTGCCAGCAGCCGAGGGTGGGGCACAGATACGCAGTATTTT. The encoded protein is CASSRGWGTDTQYF.

There are a few counts of this clone. This chain joins TRBV7-6 and TRBJ2-1, with D possibly being TRBD1 (5 bases). CDR3 length: 17 residues. V was clipped by 1 base and J by 5 bases, with 18 bases between them. CDR1 and CDR2 from the germline V gene are SGHVS and FNYEAQ. CDR3 sequence reads: CASSLGAQERLNNEQFF. CDR3 sequence (DNA): TGTGCCAGCAGCTTAGGGGCACAGGAACGCCTTAACAATGAGCAGTTCTTC.

The chain employs TRBV5-1 and TRBJ2-5, with D possibly being TRBD2 (6 bases). CDR3 length: 13 amino acids. CDR1 is SGHRS, CDR2 YFSETQ, per germline. Trimming pared 6 bases from V and 5 bases from J, leaving 14 bases between. The CDR3 spells CASTLGGRETQYF. In nucleotides, the CDR3 is TGCGCCAGCACATTGGGGGGACGGGAGACCCAGTACTTC.

This chain joins TRBV19 and TRBJ2-1; D may be TRBD2 (6 bases). V lost 3 bases, J lost 7 bases, and 19 bases lay in between. The CDR3 sequence is 16 residues long. In germline, CDR1 is LNHDA, CDR2 SQIVND (reference sequence). CDR3 nucleotide sequence: TGTGCCAGTAGTATTAGGAGCGGGCTCGAGGGTAATGAGCAGTTCTTC. Residues: CASSIRSGLEGNEQFF.